A single sample is the source of the 24 T cell receptor beta chains below, sequenced in a study of early T cells in non-severe SARS-CoV-2 infection. From the 5' RACE reads, TCRdb called clonotypes with MiXCR, one entry per CDR3 protein. The sample lists about 70,000 distinct CDR3 sequences, approximately 15% occurring once. The specimen comprised whole blood, sampled at baseline. Source of these receptors: an adult who was a healthcare worker with PCR-confirmed SARS-CoV-2 infection or an uninfected control (not recorded which).

This clonotype was recorded a few times. CDR3 sequence: CASSPLWDRSHEQYF. The DNA for the CDR3 is TGTGCCAGCTCACCACTCTGGGACAGGTCCCACGAGCAGTACTTC. This chain connects TRBV18 to TRBJ2-7, with TRBD1 matching over 8 bases. CDR1 and CDR2 from the germline V gene are KGHSH and LQKENI. V was pared by 1 base and J by 5 bases, with 7 bases of the junction left unmatched. The CDR3 runs to 15 residues.

The chain carries TRBV5-1 and TRBJ2-1; 14 bases map to TRBD2. This CDR3 has 17 residues. Germline values: CDR1 SGHRS, CDR2 YFSETQ. The V and J ends lost 5 bases and 6 bases, in that order; junction bases with no gene match: 10. The CDR3 nucleotides are TGCGCCAGCAGTCTCCCGGGACTAGCGGGAGCGGGCAATGAGCAGTTCTTC. It specifies CASSLPGLAGAGNEQFF.

The gene calls are TRBV9 and TRBJ2-1; the D is unclear. Trimming left V 1 base short and J 7 bases short, with 3 bases between. This CDR3 contains 11 residues. From germline, CDR1 is SGDLS and CDR2 YYNGEE. The CDR3 protein is CASSVRNEQFF. CDR3 in DNA: TGTGCCAGCAGCGTACGAAATGAGCAGTTCTTC.

The rearrangement links TRBV19 to TRBJ2-6, with 9 positions matching TRBD1. V lost 5 bases to trimming and J lost 0 bases; unmatched junction nucleotides: 5. This CDR3 has 17 amino acids. Germline-derived CDR1 and CDR2 are LNHDA and SQIVND (reference sequence). This CDR3 reads CASSALGQGSGANVLTF. The CDR3 nucleotides read TGTGCCAGTAGTGCTTTGGGACAGGGCTCTGGGGCCAACGTCCTGACTTTC.

The table lists this clonotype with a few counts. The genes are TRBV20-1 and TRBJ1-3; no clear D. V lost 3 bases and J lost 0, with 9 bases in between. Germline lookup yields CDR1 DFQATT and CDR2 SNEGSKA (reference sequence). This CDR3 is 14 amino acids long. CDR3 protein: CSARSDISGNTIYF. In DNA, the CDR3 is TGCAGTGCTAGGTCGGATATCTCTGGAAACACCATATATTTT.

This clonotype was observed a handful of times. The chain links TRBV30 to TRBJ1-1; no firm D call. The V gene's germline CDR1 is GTSNPN and CDR2 SVGIG (reference sequence). The CDR3 loop spans 13 amino acids. The V and J ends lost 2 bases and 3 bases respectively, with 10 bases between them. CDR3 bases: TGTGCCTGGAGTAAAGGGCCCTACACTGAAGCTTTCTTT. Its translation: CAWSKGPYTEAFF.

This clonotype was picked up many times. The gene calls are TRBV4-2 and TRBJ1-1; 9 nucleotides line up with TRBD1. The CDR3 is 15 residues long. Unmatched junction bases numbered 4, after V lost 2 bases and J lost 3 bases. Germline V gene data show CDR1 as LGHNA and CDR2 as YNFKEQ. This chain's CDR3 is CASSQTTGGYTEAFF. The CDR3 nucleotides read TGTGCCAGCAGCCAAACGACAGGGGGATACACTGAAGCTTTCTTT.

This clonotype showed up just a few times. The gene calls are TRBV12-3 or TRBV12-4 and TRBJ2-7; TRBD1 matches at 9 bases. The CDR3 extends over 13 amino acids. The trim removed 3 bases at V and 5 bases at J, leaving 2 bases unmatched. The CDR3 sequence is CASSFTGGNEQYF. CDR3 DNA: TGTGCCAGCAGTTTTACAGGGGGCAACGAGCAGTACTTC.

This clonotype turned up a few times. The rearrangement joins TRBV6-1 to TRBJ2-2; no firm D call. V was clipped by 6 bases and J by 2 bases, with 7 bases between them. The length of the CDR3 is 13 residues. Germline V CDR1 and CDR2: MNHNS, SASEGT. The CDR3 bases are TGTGCCAGCAGAGAATATAACACCGGGGAGCTGTTTTTT. Amino acids: CASREYNTGELFF.

The gene calls are TRBV19 and TRBJ2-5; D is uncertain. This CDR3 is 13 amino acids long. Germline V gene lookup returns CDR1 LNHDA and CDR2 SQIVND (reference sequence). Between the trimmed V and J ends, which lost 5 bases and 5 bases, there was a span of 12 bases. The CDR3 bases are TGTGCCAGTAGTCAAGGGAACTTGGAGACCCAGTACTTC. Translated, it gives CASSQGNLETQYF.

This chain joins TRBV12-3 or TRBV12-4 and TRBJ2-1, with D possibly being TRBD2 (5 bases). The CDR3 runs to 17 residues. V was pared by 5 bases and J by 4 bases, with 21 bases between. CDR3 sequence (DNA): TGTGCCAGCAGTCCTCCATCCCCCCCAGCGGCATACAATGAGCAGTTCTTC. Translation: CASSPPSPPAAYNEQFF.

This clonotype was counted ten times or more. The chain has TRBV7-9 and TRBJ1-5; no clear D. The CDR3 length is 13 residues. The ends were cut back, 2 bases at V and 5 bases at J, with 7 bases in the middle. The germline gives CDR1 SEHNR, CDR2 FQNEAQ (reference sequence). The CDR3 loop reads CASSLFADQPQHF. The CDR3 nucleotides read TGTGCCAGCAGCTTATTTGCGGATCAGCCCCAGCATTTT.

Only a few counts were recorded for this clonotype. This chain uses TRBV7-9 with TRBJ2-2; 7 bases agree with TRBD2. V lost 6 bases, J lost 1 base, and 8 bases stayed unmatched. CDR1 is SEHNR, CDR2 FQNEAQ, per germline (reference sequence). The CDR3 has 16 amino acids. CDR3 DNA sequence: TGTGCCAGCAGTCCAGGTCTAGCGGTGAACACCGGGGAGCTGTTTTTT. Protein sequence: CASSPGLAVNTGELFF.

There are many counts of this clonotype. This chain joins TRBV5-4 and TRBJ2-1; D perhaps matches TRBD2 (5 bases). Germline loops: CDR1 SGHNT, CDR2 YYREEE (reference sequence). This CDR3 contains 15 residues. With 4 bases removed from V and 6 bases from J, the gap between germline ends came to 17 bases. DNA for the CDR3: TGTGCCAGCAGCCCCGGACTCCCGAAGGTCAATGAGCAGTTCTTC. It encodes CASSPGLPKVNEQFF.

This clonotype was seen a handful of times. The chain recombines TRBV12-3 or TRBV12-4 with TRBJ1-5; D gene uncertain. V gave up 2 bases and J gave up 7 bases, with 9 bases separating them. The CDR3 runs 13 residues. CDR3 residues: CASSLTTGQPQHF. CDR3 bases: TGTGCCAGCAGTTTAACGACTGGCCAGCCCCAGCATTTT.

There are a few counts of this clonotype. The rearrangement joins TRBV11-3 to TRBJ2-7, with D tentatively TRBD1 (6 bases). Germline loops: CDR1 SGHNT, CDR2 YENEEA. V was shortened by 0 bases and J by 6 bases, with 9 bases between the two germline ends. This CDR3 contains 13 residues. The chain's CDR3 is CASSLEQGLEQYF. In DNA form, the CDR3 reads TGTGCCAGCAGCTTAGAACAGGGTCTCGAGCAGTACTTC.

The J gene is TRBJ2-1, the V gene TRBV12-3 or TRBV12-4, with TRBD2 matching over 9 bases. The J segment lost 1 base and the V segment lost 2 bases, leaving 0 bases of the junction unmatched. The CDR3 spans 15 residues. The CDR3 spells CASSLTSGSYNEQFF. CDR3 coding DNA: TGTGCCAGCAGTTTAACTAGCGGGTCCTACAATGAGCAGTTCTTC.

The chain combines TRBV28 with TRBJ2-7, with D hard to call. CDR1 and CDR2 (germline): MDHEN, SYDVKM. The CDR3 has 12 amino acids. Trimming stripped 4 bases from V and 9 bases from J, with 13 bases between. CDR3 in amino acids: CASSSPTFRQYF. Written as DNA, the CDR3 is TGTGCCAGCAGTTCGCCGACATTTAGGCAGTACTTC.

In this sample, this clonotype turned up a few times. The chain carries TRBV3-1 and TRBJ1-2; the D is unclear. The germline V gene encodes CDR1 LGHDT and CDR2 YNNKEL (reference sequence). CDR3 length equals 13 residues. V was trimmed by 4 bases and J by 7 bases, leaving 13 bases between them. The CDR3 protein is CASSPGLVRGYTF. The CDR3 nucleotides are TGTGCCAGCAGCCCCGGACTGGTCCGTGGCTACACCTTC. Filled out from reference TRBV3-1 and TRBJ1-2, the complete variable domain reads DTAVSQTPKYLVTQMGNDKSIKCEQNLGHDTMYWYKQDSKKFLKIMFSYNNKELIINETVPNRFSPKSPDKAHLNLHINSLELGDSAVYFCASSPGLVRGYTFGSGTRLTVV.

This clonotype was picked up a small number of times. This sequence joins TRBV7-9 and TRBJ1-6; TRBD1 matches 8 bases. This CDR3 region has 15 residues. The V gene end was trimmed by 5 bases and the J gene end by 8 bases; junction bases not matched to a gene: 8. From germline, CDR1 is SEHNR and CDR2 FQNEAQ (reference sequence). The CDR3 nucleotides read TGTGCCAGCAGCGAGAGTCAGGGGGCAGATTCACCCCTCCACTTT. Amino acid sequence: CASSESQGADSPLHF.

In its sample, this clonotype was seen a few times. The rearrangement links TRBV28 to TRBJ2-7, with 8 bases matching TRBD1. The CDR3 is 15 amino acids. Germline V gene lookup returns CDR1 MDHEN and CDR2 SYDVKM. J lost 4 bases, V lost 5 bases, and 10 bases had no gene match. CDR3 amino acids: CASSDDRGLGYEQYF. The CDR3 DNA sequence: TGTGCCAGCAGTGACGACAGGGGTTTAGGATACGAGCAGTACTTC.

This clonotype appeared a few times. The chain has TRBV7-3 and TRBJ2-2; tentative D call: TRBD1 (5 bases). The germline V and J ends were trimmed by 2 bases and 1 base, with 11 bases remaining between them. Germline CDR1 SGHTA, CDR2 FQGTGA. CDR3 length: 16 amino acids. In DNA, the CDR3 is TGTGCCAGCAGCTTACTGGGGCCTAAGAACACCGGGGAGCTGTTTTTT. Its translation: CASSLLGPKNTGELFF.

This clonotype was observed a few times. This rearrangement joins TRBV18 to TRBJ1-4, with TRBD1 matching over 7 bases. CDR1 KGHSH and CDR2 LQKENI come from the germline V gene. Unmatched junction bases numbered 6, after V lost 2 bases and J lost 3 bases. There are 16 residues in the CDR3. This chain's CDR3 is CASSPTGTASNEKLFF. The CDR3 region has the DNA TGTGCCAGCTCACCAACCGGGACAGCATCTAATGAAAAACTGTTTTTT.

This clonotype was recorded at least ten times. An end of the junction differs from the germline gene, which may be a read error. The rearrangement joins TRBV12-3 or TRBV12-4 to TRBJ1-1; the D is unclear. CDR3 length equals 12 residues. CDR3 residues: CASSLNRSPRNF. The DNA of the CDR3 is TGTGCCAGCAGTTTAAATAGGTCTCCAAGAAACTTT.